This T cell receptor beta chain is from a study of graft-versus-host responses after intestinal transplantation. Study information: Recipients were all induced with anti-thymocyte globulin, then given tacrolimus and steroids for around three years. Study results and caveats: Recipient marrow harbored GvH clones, some of which surfaced first in ileum or blood. Clonal ratios of graft-versus-host to host-versus-graft in allografts were high for patients exhibiting graft-donor T cell macrochimerism.

Note on this clone: What it recognizes is unknown.

TCRdb's copy holds only in-frame clones and misses some; the assay was immunoSEQ multiplex PCR. This sample has tens of thousands of clones, with 85% to 95% found just once. The CDR3 spans 15 residues. Germline V gene sequence: CDR1 SGHRS, CDR2 YFSETQ. V trimming: 5 bases; J trimming: 7 bases; junction bases outside the gene matches: 7. This clonotype originated in a human donor who was the organ donor for an intestinal transplant. The specimen comprised unstimulated CD4+ T cells sorted from spleen or lymph node cells, sampled before transplant. The rearrangement links TRBV5-1 to TRBJ1-6, with 9 bases that match TRBD1. The CDR3 DNA follows: TGCGCCAGCAGACCAACAGGGGGCCTGAATTCACCCCTCCACTTT. Its protein is CASRPTGGLNSPLHF.